The clone carrying this T cell receptor beta chain was seen only a few times. This specimen belongs to a study of read filtering for tumor transcriptome and immune sequencing. As for the study in general: Mean patient age was approximately 71 years, range about 40 to 85; approximately 18 male, roughly 14 female.

Trimming removed 4 bases from V and 8 bases from J; junction bases left unmatched: 7. This CDR3 region has 13 residues. Germline loops: CDR1 LGHDT, CDR2 YNNKEL (reference sequence). Molecular barcoded adaptors covering alpha/delta and beta/gamma chains were used on approximately 400 ng RNA. TCRdb reanalysed the reads using MiXCR and keeps one entry per CDR3 protein. The sample lists roughly 93,000 distinct CDR3 sequences; around a fifth were seen once. Bone marrow was sampled from every patient at the time of active disease. The receptor was isolated from a donor at least 40 years old with multiple myeloma. This rearrangement joins TRBV3-1 to TRBJ2-5, with TRBD2 identical over 7 bases. Sequencing was performed on a population of CD138-negative cells sorted from bone marrow. CDR3 protein: CASSLGTKETQYF. The CDR3 DNA is TGTGCCAGCAGCCTCGGGACTAAGGAAACCCAGTACTTC.